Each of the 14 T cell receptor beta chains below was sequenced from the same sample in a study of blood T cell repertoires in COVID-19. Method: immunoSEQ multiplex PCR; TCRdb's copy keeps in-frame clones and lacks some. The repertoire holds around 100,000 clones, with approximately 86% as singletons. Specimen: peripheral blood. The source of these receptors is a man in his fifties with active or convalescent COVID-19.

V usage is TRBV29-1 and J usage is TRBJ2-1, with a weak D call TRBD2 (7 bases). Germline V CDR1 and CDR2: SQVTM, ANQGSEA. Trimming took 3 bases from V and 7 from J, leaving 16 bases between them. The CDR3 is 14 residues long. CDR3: CSVEKSGGRNEQFF. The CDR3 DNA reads TGCAGCGTTGAGAAGTCGGGGGGCCGGAATGAGCAGTTCTTC.

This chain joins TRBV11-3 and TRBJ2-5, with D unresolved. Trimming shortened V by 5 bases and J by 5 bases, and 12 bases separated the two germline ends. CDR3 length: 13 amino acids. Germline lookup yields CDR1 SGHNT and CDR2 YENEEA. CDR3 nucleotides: TGTGCCAGCAGCCCTTCTAGTTTCGAGACCCAGTACTTC. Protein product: CASSPSSFETQYF.

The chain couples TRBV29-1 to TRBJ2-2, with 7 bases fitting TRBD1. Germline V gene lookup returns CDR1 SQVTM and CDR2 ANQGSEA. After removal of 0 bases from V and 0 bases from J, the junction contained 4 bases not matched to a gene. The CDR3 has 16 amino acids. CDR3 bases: TGCAGCGTTGAAGATCCTAGGGGGCCGAACACCGGGGAGCTGTTTTTT. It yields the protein CSVEDPRGPNTGELFF.

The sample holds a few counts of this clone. The CDR3 DNA reads TGTGCCACCAGCAGGGGTCAGGGGGGCGGCTCCTACAATGAGCAGTTCTTC. This encodes CATSRGQGGGSYNEQFF. This chain links TRBV15 with TRBJ2-1; TRBD1 might be the D (7 bases). The CDR3 sequence is 17 residues long. Between the trimmed V and J ends, which lost 3 bases and 0 bases, there was a span of 15 bases. The germline CDR1 and CDR2 sequences are LNHNV and YYDKDF (reference sequence).

The chain's CDR3 is CASSFVGVPEQYF. Written as DNA, the CDR3 is TGTGCCAGCAGTTTCGTCGGGGTCCCCGAGCAGTACTTC. V gene TRBV28 combines with J gene TRBJ2-7, with D tentatively TRBD2 (5 bases). V dropped 3 bases and J dropped 6 bases, with 12 bases sitting between them. Germline V gene data show CDR1 as MDHEN and CDR2 as SYDVKM. The length of the CDR3 is 13 residues.

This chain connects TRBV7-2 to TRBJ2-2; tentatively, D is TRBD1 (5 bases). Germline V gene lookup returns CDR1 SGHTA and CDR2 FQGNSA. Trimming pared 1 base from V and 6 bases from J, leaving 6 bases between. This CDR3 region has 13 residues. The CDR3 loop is CASSLGGSGELFF. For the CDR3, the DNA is TGTGCCAGCAGCTTAGGGGGCTCCGGGGAGCTGTTTTTT.

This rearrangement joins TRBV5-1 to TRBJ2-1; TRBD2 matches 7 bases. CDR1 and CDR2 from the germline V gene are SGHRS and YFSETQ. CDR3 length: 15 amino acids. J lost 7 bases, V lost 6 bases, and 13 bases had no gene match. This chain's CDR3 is CASTTGGPPINEQFF. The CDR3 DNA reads TGCGCCAGCACGACGGGAGGCCCCCCTATTAATGAGCAGTTCTTC.

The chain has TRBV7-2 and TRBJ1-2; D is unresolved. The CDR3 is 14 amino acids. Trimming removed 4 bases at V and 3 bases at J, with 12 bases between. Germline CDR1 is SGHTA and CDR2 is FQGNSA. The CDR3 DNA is TGTGCCAGCAGCTCGACCCCGAGGGACTATGGCTACACCTTC. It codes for CASSSTPRDYGYTF.

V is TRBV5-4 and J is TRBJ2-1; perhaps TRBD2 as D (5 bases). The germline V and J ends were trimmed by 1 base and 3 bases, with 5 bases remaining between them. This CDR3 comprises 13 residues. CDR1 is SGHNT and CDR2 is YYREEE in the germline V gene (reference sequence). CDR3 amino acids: CASSLRGYNEQFF. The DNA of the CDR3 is TGTGCCAGCAGCTTGCGGGGCTACAATGAGCAGTTCTTC. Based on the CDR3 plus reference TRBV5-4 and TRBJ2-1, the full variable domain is ETGVTQSPTHLIKTRGQQVTLRCSSQSGHNTVSWYQQALGQGPQFIFQYYREEENGRGNFPPRFSGLQFPNYSSELNVNALELDDSALYLCASSLRGYNEQFFGPGTRLTVL.

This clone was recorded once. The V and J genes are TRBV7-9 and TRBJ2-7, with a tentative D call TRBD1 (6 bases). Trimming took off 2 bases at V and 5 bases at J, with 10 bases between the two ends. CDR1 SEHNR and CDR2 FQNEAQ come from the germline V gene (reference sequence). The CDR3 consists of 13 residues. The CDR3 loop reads CASSLIQGNEQYF. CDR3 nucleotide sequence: TGTGCCAGCAGCTTAATACAGGGAAACGAGCAGTACTTC.

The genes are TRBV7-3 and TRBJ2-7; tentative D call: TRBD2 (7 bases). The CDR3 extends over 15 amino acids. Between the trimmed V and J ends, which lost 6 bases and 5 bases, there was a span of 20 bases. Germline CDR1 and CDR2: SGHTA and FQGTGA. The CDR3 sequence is CASSSEGGGWDEQYF. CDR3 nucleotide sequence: TGTGCCAGCAGTTCCGAAGGGGGGGGCTGGGACGAGCAGTACTTC.

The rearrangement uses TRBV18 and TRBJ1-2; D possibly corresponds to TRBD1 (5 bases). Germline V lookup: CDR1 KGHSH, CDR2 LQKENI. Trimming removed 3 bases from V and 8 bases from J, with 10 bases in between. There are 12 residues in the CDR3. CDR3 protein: CASSPPRGGYTF. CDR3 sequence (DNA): TGTGCCAGCTCACCGCCCCGGGGGGGCTACACCTTC. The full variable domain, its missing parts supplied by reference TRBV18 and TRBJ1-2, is NAGVMQNPRHLVRRRGQEARLRCSPMKGHSHVYWYRQLPEEGLKFMVYLQKENIIDESGMPKERFSAEFPKEGPSILRIQQVVRGDSAAYFCASSPPRGGYTFGSGTRLTVV.

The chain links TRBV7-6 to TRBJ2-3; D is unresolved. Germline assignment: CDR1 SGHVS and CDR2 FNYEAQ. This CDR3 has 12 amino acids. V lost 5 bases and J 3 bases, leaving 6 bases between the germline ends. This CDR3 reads CASSPRTDTQYF. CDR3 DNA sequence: TGTGCCAGCAGCCCCAGAACAGATACGCAGTATTTT.

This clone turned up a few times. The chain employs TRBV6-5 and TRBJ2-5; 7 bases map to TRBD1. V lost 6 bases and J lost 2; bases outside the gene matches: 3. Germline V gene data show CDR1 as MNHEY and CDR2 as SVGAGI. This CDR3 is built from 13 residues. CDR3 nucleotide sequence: TGTGCCAGCAGGGACAGGTCTCAAGAGACCCAGTACTTC. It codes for CASRDRSQETQYF.